Listed below are T cell receptor beta chains from one sample, sequenced in a study of T cell changes during pregnancy in multiple sclerosis. Assay used: immunoSEQ multiplex PCR; TCRdb lists only in-frame clones, some missing. Found here are under 110,000 clones, roughly 89% of them singletons; the top ten hold 1.6%. The input for sequencing was peripheral blood, taken before pregnancy. The receptor set was obtained from a female donor with multiple sclerosis, enrolled in a pregnancy study. Each CDR3 is given with its conserved first and last residue. The D gene is left open where the match is weak. Expanded clones get a size class; other rows say once, few or many, or leave the size out.

D	V	J	length	size	DNA	CDR3
TRBD2	TRBV27	TRBJ2-2	20	once	TGTGCCAGCAGCTCCACAGGTGGGCTAGCGGGAGGATGGACGGCCGGGGAGCTGTTTTTT	CASSSTGGLAGGWTAGELFF
TRBD1	TRBV5-4	TRBJ1-2	15	-	TGTGCCAGCACCCGCGACAGGGGGCCGGTCTATGGCTACACCTTC	CASTRDRGPVYGYTF
TRBD2	TRBV4-2	TRBJ2-5	24	-	TGTGCCAGCAGCCAAGATCCAAATCAAAAATCCCGCGCCAAGGCTAGCGGGAAACGAGAGACCCAGTACTTC	CASSQDPNQKSRAKASGKRETQYF
-	TRBV6-5	TRBJ2-3	12	-	TGTGCCAGCAGTTTACAGGGAGATACGCAGTATTTT	CASSLQGDTQYF
-	TRBV18	TRBJ2-7	13	-	TGTGCCAGCTCCCACCAACAGTTCTACGAGCAGTACTTC	CASSHQQFYEQYF
TRBD1	TRBV15	TRBJ2-1	19	once	TGTGCCACCAGCAGAGATCGCCAAAGCGCGACAGGGAACTACAATGAGCAGTTCTTC	CATSRDRQSATGNYNEQFF
-	TRBV7-2	TRBJ2-4	13	-	TGTGCCAGCAGCTTTCCTAGTCAAAACATTCAGTACTTC	CASSFPSQNIQYF
-	TRBV30	TRBJ2-2	13	once	TGTGCCCGAAAAAGCCAATACACCGGGGAGCTGTTTTTT	CARKSQYTGELFF
-	TRBV7-3	TRBJ2-5	15	-	TGTGCCAGCAGCTTAATGCCGGGAGAGGGTGAGACCCAGTACTTC	CASSLMPGEGETQYF
TRBD1	TRBV19	TRBJ1-5	15	-	TGTGCCAGTAGCGTCGGGACAGTTAGCAATCAGCCCCAGCATTTT	CASSVGTVSNQPQHF
-	TRBV4-1	TRBJ1-2	15	-	TGCGCCAGCAGCCAAGAGTGGGGGGTTAACTATGGCTACACCTTC	CASSQEWGVNYGYTF
-	TRBV19	TRBJ1-5	14	-	TGTGCCAGTATGAGGGCGTCGGGCAATCAGCCCCAGCATTTT	CASMRASGNQPQHF
-	TRBV5-4	TRBJ1-2	15	-	TGTGCCAGCAGCTTGGGAGGGAGCCCTGACTATGGCTACACCTTC	CASSLGGSPDYGYTF
TRBD1	TRBV7-8	TRBJ2-7	15	-	TGTGCCAGCAGTTCCCCCCGGGACAGGGTCTACGAGCAGTACTTC	CASSSPRDRVYEQYF
TRBD2	TRBV28	TRBJ2-1	18	-	TGTGCCAGCAGTCCTGACGGGGGCGGGAGGGGGGACTACAATGAGCAGTTCTTC	CASSPDGGGRGDYNEQFF
TRBD2	TRBV12-5	TRBJ2-2	21	-	TGTGCTAGTGGTTTGGGGGCCTCGGGACTAGCGGGACCAGCGAACACCGGGGAGCTGTTTTTT	CASGLGASGLAGPANTGELFF
-	TRBV6-1	TRBJ2-7	14	once	TGTGCCAGCAGTGGGGCAGCCTCTCCCTACGAGCAGTACTTC	CASSGAASPYEQYF
-	TRBV28	TRBJ2-7	15	few	TGTGCCAGCAGTTTAAAGGTTTATGGGAGCTACGAGCAGTACTTC	CASSLKVYGSYEQYF
-	TRBV15	TRBJ1-1	13	-	TGTGCCACCAGCAGAGATTTAGACACTGAAGCTTTCTTT	CATSRDLDTEAFF
TRBD2	TRBV7-2	TRBJ2-5	14	-	TGTGCCAGCAGCCCGGGGACTATGGCGGAGACCCAGTACTTC	CASSPGTMAETQYF
TRBD2	TRBV13	TRBJ2-1	14	once	TGTGCCAGCAGCTCGGGACTAGCGACGGGTGAGCAGTTCTTC	CASSSGLATGEQFF
-	TRBV28	TRBJ1-2	13	-	TGTGCCAGCAGTTTATCAGGGGCCGGTGGCTACACCTTC	CASSLSGAGGYTF
-	TRBV2	TRBJ1-5	14	-	TGTGCCAGCAGTAGGAGACTTAGCAATCAGCCCCAGCATTTT	CASSRRLSNQPQHF
-	TRBV6-1	TRBJ2-1	13	few	TGTGCCAGCATGCGGCAGCAGCACAATGAGCAGTTCTTC	CASMRQQHNEQFF
TRBD2	TRBV13	TRBJ2-1	17	-	TGTGCCAGCAAAATCGGGCGGACTAGCGGGGGGAGGAATGAGCAGTTCTTC	CASKIGRTSGGRNEQFF
TRBD1	TRBV11-3	TRBJ1-4	16	-	TGTGCCAGCAGCTTAGGTACGGGACAGGGGAATGAAAAACTGTTTTTT	CASSLGTGQGNEKLFF
-	TRBV9	TRBJ2-3	19	-	TGTGCCAGCAGCGTGGAAAACGGGGTCAGCGGGTGGAGCACAGATACGCAGTATTTT	CASSVENGVSGWSTDTQYF
-	TRBV28	TRBJ2-1	13	-	TGTGCCAGCAATGAACAGGGAGTAAATGAGCAGTTCTTC	CASNEQGVNEQFF
-	TRBV7-9	TRBJ1-1	14	-	TGTGCCAGCAGCTTAGTGGCGGAGAACACTGAAGCTTTCTTT	CASSLVAENTEAFF
-	TRBV2	TRBJ1-1	13	-	TGTGCCAGCAGTGATAGGGGGGGCACTGAAGCTTTCTTT	CASSDRGGTEAFF
TRBD1	TRBV25-1	TRBJ2-1	15	-	TGTGCCAGCAGTGCCAACAGGACAGGGTCCAATGAGCAGTTCTTC	CASSANRTGSNEQFF
-	TRBV15	TRBJ1-2	14	-	TGTGCCACCTCCTATAGGGGGTTGAGAGGATCCTACACCTTC	CATSYRGLRGSYTF
TRBD2	TRBV7-9	TRBJ2-1	18	-	TGTGCCAGCAGCTTAGGACTAGCGGGAGTCTGGGGGGACAATGAGCAGTTCTTC	CASSLGLAGVWGDNEQFF
TRBD1	TRBV5-1	TRBJ1-2	14	-	TGCGCCAGCAGCCCCGACAGGGCGAACTATGGCTACACCTTC	CASSPDRANYGYTF
TRBD1	TRBV5-5	TRBJ1-4	14	-	TGTGCCAGCAGCGCTGACAGGGGGCCTGAAAAACTGTTTTTT	CASSADRGPEKLFF
TRBD2	TRBV5-6	TRBJ2-3	15	-	TGTGCCAGCAGCTTGGTGGGCGGGAGTACAGATACGCAGTATTTT	CASSLVGGSTDTQYF
TRBD1	TRBV27	TRBJ2-1	13	-	TGTGCCAGCAGTTTAGACAGGGTAGGTGAGCAGTTCTTC	CASSLDRVGEQFF
TRBD2	TRBV7-6	TRBJ2-7	15	-	TGTGCCAGCACCGTCGGCGGAGCGGGGAAAGGCGAGCAGTACTTC	CASTVGGAGKGEQYF
-	TRBV21-1	TRBJ1-3	17	-	TGTGCCAGCACCCGCTCTGACACCACTTCTTCTGGAAACACCATATATTTT	CASTRSDTTSSGNTIYF
TRBD1	TRBV6-5	TRBJ1-2	15	-	TGTGCCAGCAGTCTCTCCCCGGACAGGGGCTATGGCTACACCTTC	CASSLSPDRGYGYTF
TRBD1	TRBV7-9	TRBJ1-2	15	-	TGTGCCAGCAGCTACGACCGGGACAGGGGTGGCGGCTACACCTTC	CASSYDRDRGGGYTF